Reported below is one TCR beta chain. Produced via immunoSEQ multiplex PCR; TCRdb's table is partial and in-frame only. The sample carries over 300,000 clones, 70% to 90% recorded once. Researchers sorted participants into cohorts using their self-reported clinical history. Cohort 3 recovery required two negative PCRs, clearance, or symptom resolution. The sample originates from a study of blood T cell repertoires in COVID-19. For the study at large: Sample material is recorded as cDNA or gDNA derived from T cells, B-cell-depleted T cells, or PBMCs.

There are 14 residues in the CDR3. Germline V gene data show CDR1 as SGHTA and CDR2 as FQGNSA. V lost 5 bases and J lost 2; bases outside the gene matches: 4. The chain employs TRBV7-2 and TRBJ1-2; TRBD1 matches 8 bases. This clonotype originated in a man aged 25-45 years who had recovered from COVID-19. Sequencing was performed on PBMCs or T cells enriched from blood (not recorded which). As DNA, the CDR3 is TGTGCCAGCAGCCAGGGGGCGCGGAACTATGGCTACACCTTC. It is translated as CASSQGARNYGYTF.